This T cell receptor beta chain was retrieved from a study of cytomegalovirus exposure and HLA in healthy donors. The CDR3 spans 14 residues. In germline, CDR1 is SEHNR, CDR2 FQNEAQ (reference sequence). V was clipped by 4 bases and J by 7 bases; unmatched bases: 7. PCR was performed using 60 Vbeta and 13 Jbeta primers. The assay was immunoSEQ multiplex PCR, and TCRdb's table has in-frame clones only and misses some. This table has under 150,000 clones, about 80% appearing once. The V and J genes are TRBV7-9 and TRBJ2-7, with 10 bases matching TRBD1. The receptor comes from a man younger than 45 in good health and CMV-seronegative. The sequencing sample was made of PBMCs. This chain's CDR3 is CASSYTGTGVEQYF. The CDR3 DNA reads as TGTGCCAGCAGCTACACCGGGACAGGGGTTGAGCAGTACTTC.